This T cell receptor beta chain appears in the sequencing data of a study of post-analysis software for immune sequencing data. Overall study findings and caveats: Patients showed TRBV5-6, TRBV5-1 and TRBV20-1 among a few TRBV segments more frequent than in controls.

The authors incorporated unique molecular identifiers into the TCR beta cDNA libraries. TCRdb fed the PCR reads into MiXCR, producing one record per CDR3 protein. There are fewer than 850,000 distinct CDR3 sequences in the sample; roughly 27% occur only once, and roughly 0.53% lies in the top ten. Per germline, CDR1 SGDLS and CDR2 YYNGEE. V was shortened by 0 bases and J by 4 bases, with 16 bases between the two germline ends. The CDR3 has 16 residues. This clonotype was seen a handful of times. What it binds is not known. The source material was blood. This chain links TRBV9 with TRBJ2-5; either TRBD1 or TRBD2 may supply D (5 bases each). The TCR originated in a girl aged 10-17 years with multiple sclerosis. The CDR3 region is CASSVGGTWGRETQYF. CDR3 DNA: TGTGCCAGCAGCGTAGGTGGGACCTGGGGACGAGAGACCCAGTACTTC.